This TCR beta chain was recorded in a study of blood T cell repertoires in COVID-19. Authors' processing steps: Amplification of reference gene primers was used by the study to estimate nucleated cell counts. Here immunoSEQ multiplex PCR was the method, and the copy in TCRdb shows in-frame clones only, minus some. V, J and clone size are taken as reported in that table, and D and trimming were inferred from the DNA itself. Seen here are fewer than 250,000 clones, about 88% observed once, and the top ten hold around 23%. V lost 5 bases to trimming and J lost 2 bases, with 13 bases between them. Germline V gene sequence: CDR1 SGHVS, CDR2 FQNEAQ. This CDR3 is built from 15 residues.

The chain recombines TRBV7-8 with TRBJ2-1; D call uncertain. The clonotype originates from a woman aged 40 to 55 in a cohort exposed to, infected with or recovered from COVID-19 (not recorded which). Sample: PBMCs or T cells enriched from blood (not recorded which). The CDR3 region has the DNA TGTGCCAGCAGCCCCTCTAGTGGAACCTACAATGAGCAGTTCTTC. This sequence encodes CASSPSSGTYNEQFF. The entire variable domain, with the rest obtained from reference TRBV7-8 and TRBJ2-1, is as follows: GAGVSQSPRYKVAKRGQDVALRCDPISGHVSLFWYQQALGQGPEFLTYFQNEAQLDKSGLPSDRFFAERPEGSVSTLKIQRTQQEDSAVYLCASSPSSGTYNEQFFGPGTRLTVL.